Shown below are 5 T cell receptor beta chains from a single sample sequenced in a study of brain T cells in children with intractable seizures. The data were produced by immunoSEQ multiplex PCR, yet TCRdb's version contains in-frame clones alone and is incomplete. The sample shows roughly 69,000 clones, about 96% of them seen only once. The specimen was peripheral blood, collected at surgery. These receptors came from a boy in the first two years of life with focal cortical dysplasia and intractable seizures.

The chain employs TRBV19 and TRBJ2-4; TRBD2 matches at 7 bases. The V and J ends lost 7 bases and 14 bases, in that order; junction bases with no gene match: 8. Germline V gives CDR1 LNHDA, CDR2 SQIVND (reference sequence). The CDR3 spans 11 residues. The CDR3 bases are TGTGCCAGTAAGTCTAGCGGCCGTGAGTACTTC. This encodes CASKSSGREYF.

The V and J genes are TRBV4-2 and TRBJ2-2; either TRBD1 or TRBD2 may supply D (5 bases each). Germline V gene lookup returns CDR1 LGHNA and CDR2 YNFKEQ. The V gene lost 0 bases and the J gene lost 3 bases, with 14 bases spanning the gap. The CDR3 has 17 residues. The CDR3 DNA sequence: TGTGCCAGCAGCCAAGATTTAGTGGGGACCCACACCGGGGAGCTGTTTTTT. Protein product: CASSQDLVGTHTGELFF.

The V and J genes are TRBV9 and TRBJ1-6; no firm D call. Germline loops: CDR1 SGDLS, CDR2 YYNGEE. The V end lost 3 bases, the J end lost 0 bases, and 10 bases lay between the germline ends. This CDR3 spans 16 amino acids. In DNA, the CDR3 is TGTGCCAGCAGCGGTCCGGGGAGCTCCTATAATTCACCCCTCCACTTT. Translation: CASSGPGSSYNSPLHF.

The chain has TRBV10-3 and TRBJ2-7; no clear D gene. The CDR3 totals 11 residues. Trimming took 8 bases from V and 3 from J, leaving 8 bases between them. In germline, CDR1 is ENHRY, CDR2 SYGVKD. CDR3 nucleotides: TGTGCCATCGGCTCCCACTACGAGCAGTACTTC. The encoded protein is CAIGSHYEQYF.

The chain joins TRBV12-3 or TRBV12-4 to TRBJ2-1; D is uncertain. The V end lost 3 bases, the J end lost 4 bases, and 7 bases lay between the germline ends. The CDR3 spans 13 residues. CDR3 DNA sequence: TGTGCCAGCAGTTTCGTCAATTACAATGAGCAGTTCTTC. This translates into CASSFVNYNEQFF.